This is a list of T cell receptor beta chains from one sample in a study of somatic mutations in cytotoxic T cells in rheumatoid arthritis. Repertoires were generated with immunoSEQ multiplex PCR, while TCRdb's copy carries only in-frame clones and drops some. The data contain about 10,000 clones, around nine tenths of them seen just once; the ten biggest clones take up about 15%. The source material was CD8+ T cells sorted from blood. These receptors were obtained from a woman aged 18-35 years with rheumatoid arthritis. Both conserved end residues are part of each CDR3. D genes are given only for firm matches. Clone size appears in some rows only: once, few, many, or a class for an expanded clone.

d_gene,v_gene,j_gene,abundance,CDR3nt,CDR3aa
TRBD2,TRBV5-1,TRBJ2-1,NA,TGCGCCAGCAGCTTTACTAGCGGGAGGACCTACAATGAGCAGTTCTTC,CASSFTSGRTYNEQFF
NA,TRBV6-1,TRBJ1-1,NA,TGTGCCAGCAGTGTCGGAGGGGAAAACACTGAAGCTTTCTTT,CASSVGGENTEAFF
NA,TRBV6-5,TRBJ2-7,once,TGTGCCAGCAGTTACTCGATGCGGCGATCTTACGAGCAGTACTTC,CASSYSMRRSYEQYF
NA,TRBV7-9,TRBJ2-1,NA,TGTGCCAGCAGCTTACCCGGCAGGGTCAATGAGCAGTTCTTC,CASSLPGRVNEQFF
NA,TRBV10-3,TRBJ1-1,NA,TGTGCCATCAGTGAGTCAGGGACAGAAGCTTTCTTT,CAISESGTEAFF
NA,TRBV7-3,TRBJ1-1,NA,TGTGCCAGCAGCTTATCGGGGACTGAAGCTTTCTTT,CASSLSGTEAFF
NA,TRBV6-5,TRBJ1-2,NA,TGTGCCAGCAGTCTGAACATTCAGGGGTCTGGGGGCTACACCTTC,CASSLNIQGSGGYTF
NA,TRBV6-5,TRBJ1-2,NA,TGTGCCAGCAGGCAAGGGGTGGGCTATGGCTACACCTTC,CASRQGVGYGYTF
NA,TRBV5-4,TRBJ2-5,NA,TGTGCCAGCAGCCGACCACCGAATTCGGCGGGGTACCAAGAGACCCAGTACTTC,CASSRPPNSAGYQETQYF
NA,TRBV7-6,TRBJ1-1,NA,TGTGCCAGCAGCCGGGAAGAGACTAACACTGAAGCTTTCTTT,CASSREETNTEAFF
NA,TRBV7-8,TRBJ1-4,NA,TGTGCCAGCAGCTGGGCGGGCAAGCCTAATGAAAAACTGTTTTTT,CASSWAGKPNEKLFF
NA,TRBV14,TRBJ2-7,once,TGTGCCAGCAGCTTCGGGACACTCTACGGGCAGTACTTC,CASSFGTLYGQYF
TRBD2,TRBV27,TRBJ2-3,NA,TGTGCCGCGTCCCCCTTAGCGGGAGGATACACAGATACGCAGTATTTT,CAASPLAGGYTDTQYF
TRBD1,TRBV30,TRBJ2-1,few,TGTGCCTGGAGTTTCGGACAGGGGCGCAATGAGCAGTTCTTC,CAWSFGQGRNEQFF
NA,TRBV15,TRBJ2-1,NA,TGTGCCACCAGCAGAGCGTTTAGCCGTGCCAGCTCCTACAATGAGCAGTTCTTC,CATSRAFSRASSYNEQFF
TRBD2,TRBV9,TRBJ2-3,NA,TGTGCCAGCAGCGTTAGCGGGGGCACAGATACGCAGTATTTT,CASSVSGGTDTQYF
NA,TRBV6-5,TRBJ2-7,few,TGTGCCAGCAGTTATCGGGGTGAGGGCGAGCAGTACTTC,CASSYRGEGEQYF
NA,TRBV13,TRBJ1-1,NA,TGTGCCAGCAGCTTAGGCCCCGGGTCTGAAGCTTTCTTT,CASSLGPGSEAFF
NA,TRBV28,TRBJ2-7,NA,TGTGCCAGCAGTTTGTACAGCTACGAGCAGTACTTC,CASSLYSYEQYF
TRBD1,TRBV29-1,TRBJ1-1,NA,TGCAGCGCACGACAGGGTTTAAAGCCTGAAGCTTTCTTT,CSARQGLKPEAFF
TRBD1,TRBV9,TRBJ2-5,NA,TGTGCCAGCAGCGGACAGGGAGAGACCCAGTACTTC,CASSGQGETQYF
TRBD1,TRBV9,TRBJ2-2,NA,TGTGCCAGCAGCGGAAGGACAGGCCCCGAAGCCGGGGAGCTGTTTTTT,CASSGRTGPEAGELFF
NA,TRBV19,TRBJ1-2,once,TGTGCCAGTAGTATAGCACGGGGGTTTGGCTACACCTTC,CASSIARGFGYTF
TRBD2,TRBV7-9,TRBJ2-5,NA,TGTGCCAGCAGCGCGGGGACTAGCGGTCAAGAGACCCAGTACTTC,CASSAGTSGQETQYF
TRBD1,TRBV6-6,TRBJ1-4,NA,TGTGCCAGCAGCAAAGATCTGGACAGGCGTGAAAAACTGTTTTTT,CASSKDLDRREKLFF
TRBD1,TRBV30,TRBJ1-2,NA,TGTGTACAGGGGGGGGACTATGGCTACACCTTC,CVQGGDYGYTF
NA,TRBV7-9,TRBJ1-1,NA,TGTGCCAGCAGCCTGGACAGAGTATACACTGAAGCTTTCTTT,CASSLDRVYTEAFF
NA,TRBV6-6,TRBJ1-2,NA,TGTGCCAGCAGTAAAAGGGAGAACTATGGCTACACCTTC,CASSKRENYGYTF
TRBD2,TRBV4-1,TRBJ2-7,NA,TGCGCCAGCAGCCACCCTAGCGGGGGTCCCTACGAGCAGTACTTC,CASSHPSGGPYEQYF
NA,TRBV27,TRBJ2-1,NA,TGTGCCAGCAGTCTTGGGAGGTACAATGAGCAGTTCTTC,CASSLGRYNEQFF
NA,TRBV19,TRBJ2-1,NA,TGTGCCAGTAGAATACAGGGAGGCTCCTACAATGAGCAGTTCTTC,CASRIQGGSYNEQFF
TRBD1,TRBV4-3,TRBJ1-2,few,TGCGCCAGCAGCCAAGCTCGACAGGGCGGTGGCTACACCTTC,CASSQARQGGGYTF
TRBD1,TRBV14,TRBJ1-2,NA,TGTGCCAGCAGCCAAGACTCGACAGGGGCGTTCTATGGCTACACCTTC,CASSQDSTGAFYGYTF
NA,TRBV7-9,TRBJ2-7,NA,TGTGCCAGCAGCTTTCATGGGACTCAACCCTCCGAGCAGTACTTC,CASSFHGTQPSEQYF
TRBD1,TRBV27,TRBJ1-5,NA,TGTGCCAGCAGTACCTCGTCCACAGGGGGTTATAGCAATCAGCCCCAGCATTTT,CASSTSSTGGYSNQPQHF
NA,TRBV7-6,TRBJ1-1,NA,TGTGCCAGCAGCTCCTTAAGTGGGGCCAAGAACACTGAAGCTTTCTTT,CASSSLSGAKNTEAFF
TRBD1,TRBV28,TRBJ2-7,NA,TGTGCCAGCAGTTTAGAGGGGGGACAGGCCGAGCAGTACTTC,CASSLEGGQAEQYF
TRBD2,TRBV19,TRBJ2-7,NA,TGTGCCAGTAGTGCCCGGACGGGGCGGGGGGACGAGCAGTACTTC,CASSARTGRGDEQYF
TRBD2,TRBV29-1,TRBJ2-5,NA,TGCAGCGTTGAGGGGGGGGACGTACACCGTTCAGAGACCCAGTACTTC,CSVEGGDVHRSETQYF
TRBD2,TRBV5-1,TRBJ2-7,few,TGCGCCAGCAGCGATACCGGGACTAGCGGTTCCTACGAGCAGTACTTC,CASSDTGTSGSYEQYF